The rows below give T cell receptor beta chains drawn from one sample of a study of chemoradiotherapy in HPV16-positive cancers. Clones were read by immunoSEQ multiplex PCR, and TCRdb kept only the in-frame ones, dropping some. The sample yields thousands of clones, 89% seen once. Sample: tumor tissue, taken from a patient who underwent chemoradiotherapy. The receptor source for this set is a human donor with HPV-associated anogenital cancer. The CDR3 runs from the conserved cysteine through the conserved F or W. D genes are given only for firm matches. Clone size is not always given. Where it is, it says once, few, many or a class for expanded clones.

J gene: TRBJ2-2
clone size: NA
CDR3 length: 15
V gene: TRBV6-1
D gene: TRBD1
CDR3 DNA: TGTGCCAGCAGTGGACAGGGTCTTAACACCGGGGAGCTGTTTTTT
CDR3 protein: CASSGQGLNTGELFF

J gene: TRBJ1-5
clone size: NA
CDR3 length: 13
V gene: TRBV6-1
D gene: NA
CDR3 DNA: TGTGCCACTTATCAGTTCTGCGATCAGCCCCAGCATTTT
CDR3 protein: CATYQFCDQPQHF

J gene: TRBJ2-6
clone size: NA
CDR3 length: 17
V gene: TRBV27
D gene: NA
CDR3 DNA: TGTGCCAGCAGTTTATTCAACAGGGCCTCTGGGGCCAACGTCCTGACTTTC
CDR3 protein: CASSLFNRASGANVLTF

J gene: TRBJ2-2
clone size: NA
CDR3 length: 15
V gene: TRBV19
D gene: TRBD2
CDR3 DNA: TGTGCCAGTAGTATCGGACGGGGAGGGACCGGGGAGCTGTTTTTT
CDR3 protein: CASSIGRGGTGELFF

J gene: TRBJ1-1
clone size: NA
CDR3 length: 11
V gene: TRBV28
D gene: NA
CDR3 DNA: TGTGCCAGCAACGCCCCGACTGAAGCTTTCTTT
CDR3 protein: CASNAPTEAFF

J gene: TRBJ1-1
clone size: NA
CDR3 length: 15
V gene: TRBV10-3
D gene: TRBD1
CDR3 DNA: TGTGCCATCAGTGGGTTGGGACAGGGAGGCACTGAAGCTTTCTTT
CDR3 protein: CAISGLGQGGTEAFF

J gene: TRBJ1-3
clone size: few
CDR3 length: 13
V gene: TRBV19
D gene: NA
CDR3 DNA: TGTGCCAGTAGTTTCGGGGTCAGAAACACCATATATTTT
CDR3 protein: CASSFGVRNTIYF

J gene: TRBJ2-7
clone size: once
CDR3 length: 16
V gene: TRBV29-1
D gene: NA
CDR3 DNA: TGCAGCGTGGTCGTATACAGGCGGTCTAAAGCCTACGAGCAGTACTTC
CDR3 protein: CSVVVYRRSKAYEQYF

J gene: TRBJ1-5
clone size: NA
CDR3 length: 20
V gene: TRBV1
D gene: NA
CDR3 DNA: TGCACCAGCAGCCAAGTCAGGGACCCACCCAGGGATTATAGCAATCAGCCCCAGCATTTT
CDR3 protein: CTSSQVRDPPRDYSNQPQHF

J gene: TRBJ2-2
clone size: NA
CDR3 length: 14
V gene: TRBV6-5
D gene: NA
CDR3 DNA: TGTGCCAGCAGCCTAATCAGGGCCGCCGGGGAGCTGTTTTTT
CDR3 protein: CASSLIRAAGELFF

J gene: TRBJ2-5
clone size: once
CDR3 length: 14
V gene: TRBV7-2
D gene: NA
CDR3 DNA: TGTGCCAGCAGCTTTCCGGGACCGCAGAAGACCCAGTACTTC
CDR3 protein: CASSFPGPQKTQYF

J gene: TRBJ2-1
clone size: NA
CDR3 length: 16
V gene: TRBV19
D gene: TRBD2
CDR3 DNA: TGTGCCAGTAGTTATAGCGGGGGGCCCCCCTACAATGAGCAGTTCTTC
CDR3 protein: CASSYSGGPPYNEQFF

J gene: TRBJ1-5
clone size: NA
CDR3 length: 17
V gene: TRBV27
D gene: TRBD1
CDR3 DNA: TGTGCCAGCAGTCCGGGACAGGGGCGTTATAGCAATCAGCCCCAGCATTTT
CDR3 protein: CASSPGQGRYSNQPQHF

J gene: TRBJ1-2
clone size: NA
CDR3 length: 13
V gene: TRBV5-4
D gene: TRBD1
CDR3 DNA: TGTGCCAGCAGCTTCGGACAGGAGGGTGGCTACACCTTC
CDR3 protein: CASSFGQEGGYTF

J gene: TRBJ2-7
clone size: NA
CDR3 length: 17
V gene: TRBV7-9
D gene: NA
CDR3 DNA: TGTGCCAGCAGCTTATTGATCAGTGGGTCATTGGGGGAAGAGCAGTACTTC
CDR3 protein: CASSLLISGSLGEEQYF

J gene: TRBJ2-7
clone size: NA
CDR3 length: 13
V gene: TRBV6-5
D gene: TRBD2
CDR3 DNA: TGTGCCAGCAGAACTAGCGGGGGCTACGAGCAGTACTTC
CDR3 protein: CASRTSGGYEQYF

J gene: TRBJ1-5
clone size: NA
CDR3 length: 15
V gene: TRBV7-8
D gene: NA
CDR3 DNA: TGTGCCAGCAGCTTGGGGGATATGGGCAATCAGCCCCAGCATTTT
CDR3 protein: CASSLGDMGNQPQHF

J gene: TRBJ1-6
clone size: NA
CDR3 length: 15
V gene: TRBV5-1
D gene: TRBD1
CDR3 DNA: TGCGCCAGCAGCTTCTTCGGGACAGGGAATTCACCCCTCCACTTT
CDR3 protein: CASSFFGTGNSPLHF

J gene: TRBJ2-5
clone size: once
CDR3 length: 15
V gene: TRBV11-2
D gene: TRBD1
CDR3 DNA: TGTGCCAGCAGCTTAGGGCCCGACAGGGAAGAGACCCAGTACTTC
CDR3 protein: CASSLGPDREETQYF

J gene: TRBJ1-6
clone size: NA
CDR3 length: 15
V gene: TRBV7-2
D gene: NA
CDR3 DNA: TGTGCCAGCAGCTCGGAGGGCTCCTATAATTCACCCCTCCACTTT
CDR3 protein: CASSSEGSYNSPLHF

J gene: TRBJ2-1
clone size: NA
CDR3 length: 16
V gene: TRBV4-3
D gene: TRBD2
CDR3 DNA: TGCGCCAGCAGCCAAGAACCAGCGGGGGCTTTAAATGAGCAGTTCTTC
CDR3 protein: CASSQEPAGALNEQFF

J gene: TRBJ1-2
clone size: NA
CDR3 length: 16
V gene: TRBV7-2
D gene: NA
CDR3 DNA: TGTGCCAGCAGCTCGGGGATAACAGGAGCTAACTATGGCTACACCTTC
CDR3 protein: CASSSGITGANYGYTF

J gene: TRBJ2-7
clone size: NA
CDR3 length: 14
V gene: TRBV5-1
D gene: TRBD1
CDR3 DNA: TGCGCCAGCAGCCTTCAGGGGGCCTTCTACGAGCAGTACTTC
CDR3 protein: CASSLQGAFYEQYF

J gene: TRBJ1-6
clone size: NA
CDR3 length: 17
V gene: TRBV4-1
D gene: NA
CDR3 DNA: TGCGCCAGCAGCCAAGGAAAATACGGCTTGGCTAATTCACCCCTCCACTTT
CDR3 protein: CASSQGKYGLANSPLHF

J gene: TRBJ1-6
clone size: NA
CDR3 length: 12
V gene: TRBV6-6
D gene: TRBD1
CDR3 DNA: TGTGCCAGCAGAAAACAGGGGTCACCCCTCCACTTT
CDR3 protein: CASRKQGSPLHF

J gene: TRBJ1-4
clone size: NA
CDR3 length: 13
V gene: TRBV5-1
D gene: NA
CDR3 DNA: TGCGCCAGCCACCGGGGCGGCGGCGAAAAACTGTTTTTT
CDR3 protein: CASHRGGGEKLFF

J gene: TRBJ1-2
clone size: NA
CDR3 length: 12
V gene: TRBV5-6
D gene: NA
CDR3 DNA: TGTGCCAGCAGCTTGGGGGACTATGGCTACACCTTC
CDR3 protein: CASSLGDYGYTF

J gene: TRBJ2-1
clone size: NA
CDR3 length: 13
V gene: TRBV19
D gene: NA
CDR3 DNA: TGTGCCAGTAGTATAGTTGGGGGCTCTGAGCAGTTCTTC
CDR3 protein: CASSIVGGSEQFF

J gene: TRBJ2-5
clone size: NA
CDR3 length: 12
V gene: TRBV29-1
D gene: NA
CDR3 DNA: TGCAGCGTGTCACTCAGGGATAGACTTGAGTACTTC
CDR3 protein: CSVSLRDRLEYF

J gene: TRBJ1-6
clone size: once
CDR3 length: 15
V gene: TRBV5-4
D gene: TRBD1
CDR3 DNA: TGTGCCAGCAGCTTGGGGACAGGGGGCTATTCACCCCTCCACTTT
CDR3 protein: CASSLGTGGYSPLHF

J gene: TRBJ1-1
clone size: NA
CDR3 length: 14
V gene: TRBV11-3
D gene: NA
CDR3 DNA: TGTGCCAGCAGCTCGGGACTCAAGGACACTGAAGCTTTCTTT
CDR3 protein: CASSSGLKDTEAFF

J gene: TRBJ2-1
clone size: NA
CDR3 length: 15
V gene: TRBV19
D gene: TRBD1
CDR3 DNA: TGTGCCAGTAGTTGGGACAGGGCAATCTACAATGAGCAGTTCTTC
CDR3 protein: CASSWDRAIYNEQFF